This T cell receptor beta chain was recovered during a study of Ad26.COV2.S vaccination and SARS-CoV-2 variants. Study overall: Once, or twice with 56 days between doses, Ad26.COV2.S was given intramuscularly. Study-level findings and limits: Overall T cell responses may have been underestimated by the analyses of TCR breadth and depth. Post-vaccination spike-specific CD8+ and CD4+ T cell responses reportedly had substantial breadth. Vaccine recipients had higher spike-specific TCR breadth than placebo recipients.

Treatment here: roughly 18 received Ad26.COV2.S at low or high dose, single or two shots; roughly five received placebo; per-sample allocation not given. Sampling was done on day 63 after the first vaccine or placebo injection. V lost 4 bases, J lost 4 bases, and 8 bases stayed unmatched. Germline lookup yields CDR1 LNHDA and CDR2 SQIVND (reference sequence). The CDR3 runs to 15 residues. Produced via immunoSEQ multiplex PCR; TCRdb's table is partial and in-frame only. The repertoire includes over 400,000 clones, roughly 89% of them detected once, and approximately 2.5% sits in the top ten. Notes on this clone: Its specificity is not known.

The material sequenced was peripheral blood, taken in a trial of Ad26.COV2.S vaccine versus placebo. The chain uses TRBV19 and TRBJ1-2; 8 bases map to TRBD1. The origin of this receptor is a person aged 18-60 years who received the Ad26.COV2.S COVID-19 vaccine or a placebo. In DNA form, the CDR3 reads TGTGCCAGTAGTAGGGCGCAGGGGGCGGTCTATGGCTACACCTTC. As protein: CASSRAQGAVYGYTF.